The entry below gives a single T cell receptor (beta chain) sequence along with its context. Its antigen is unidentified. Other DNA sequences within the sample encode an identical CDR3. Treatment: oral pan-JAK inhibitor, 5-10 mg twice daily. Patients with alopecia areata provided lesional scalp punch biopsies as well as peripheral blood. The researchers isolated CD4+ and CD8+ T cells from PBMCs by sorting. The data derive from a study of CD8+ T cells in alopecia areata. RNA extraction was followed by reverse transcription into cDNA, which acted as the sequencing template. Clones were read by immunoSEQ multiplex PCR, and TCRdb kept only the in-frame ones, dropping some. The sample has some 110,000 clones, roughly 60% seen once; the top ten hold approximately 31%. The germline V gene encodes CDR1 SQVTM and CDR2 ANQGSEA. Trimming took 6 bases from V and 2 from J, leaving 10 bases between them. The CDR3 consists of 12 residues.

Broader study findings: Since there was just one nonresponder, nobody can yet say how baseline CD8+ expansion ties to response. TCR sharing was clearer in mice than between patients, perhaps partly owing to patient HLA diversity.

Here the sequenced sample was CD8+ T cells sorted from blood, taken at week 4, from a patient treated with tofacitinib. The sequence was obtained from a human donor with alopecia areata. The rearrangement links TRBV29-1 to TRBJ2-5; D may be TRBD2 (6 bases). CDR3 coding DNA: TGCAGCGTGGAGGGGAATCAAGAGACCCAGTACTTC. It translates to CSVEGNQETQYF.